The 12 T cell receptor beta chains below all came from one sample that was sequenced in a study of CD8 T cells in Susac syndrome (dated by TCRdb to the late 2010s). The library was prepared using the immunoSEQ multiplex PCR assay. RNA was extracted with the RNeasy kit and roughly 0.45 to 1 ug was reverse transcribed using random hexamers. Using fastp trimming at Q25 and MiXCR clonotype assembly, TCRdb reanalyzed the public sequencing data and kept in-frame beta chains. When rows share a CDR3 protein, they turn into one entry using the most common DNA and genes. The sample table lists roughly 190,000 distinct CDR3 sequences, 91% of them with a count of one. The leading ten clones occupy around 0.085% of the sample. Material: CD4+ T cells from PBMCs. These receptors were taken from a human donor with Susac syndrome.

J is TRBJ1-2 and V is TRBV7-2; D is undetermined. The CDR3 extends over 12 amino acids. Germline V lookup: CDR1 SGHTA, CDR2 FQGNSA. Trimming cost V 5 bases and J 7 bases, with 11 bases left between them. DNA for the CDR3: TGTGCCAGCAGCACAACAGCGGGTGGCTACACCTTC. Amino acid sequence: CASSTTAGGYTF. The variable domain in full, completed from reference TRBV7-2 and TRBJ1-2, reads GAGVSQSPSNKVTEKGKDVELRCDPISGHTALYWYRQSLGQGLEFLIYFQGNSAPDKSGLPSDRFSAERTGGSVSTLTIQRTQQEDSAVYLCASSTTAGGYTFGSGTRLTVV.

The CDR3 here is CASSSYAHSQETQYF. DNA of the CDR3: TGTGCCAGCAGTTCATACGCCCACTCACAAGAGACCCAGTACTTC. V and J are TRBV27 and TRBJ2-5; D is ambiguous. V was pared by 4 bases and J by 2 bases, with 14 bases between. There are 15 residues in the CDR3. CDR1 is MNHEY and CDR2 is SMNVEV in the germline V gene (reference sequence).

This chain joins TRBV6-5 and TRBJ2-2; either TRBD1 or TRBD2 may fit D (6 bases each). V lost 2 bases, J lost 5 bases, and 12 bases lay in between. The germline V gene has CDR1 MNHEY and CDR2 SVGAGI. This CDR3 is 15 amino acids long. The CDR3 DNA reads as TGTGCCAGCAGTTACCGCAGGGGAGGAACCGGGGAGCTGTTTTTT. Protein product: CASSYRRGGTGELFF.

This clonotype was counted a few times. The CDR3 nucleotides read TGTGCCTGGAGCCCCCGCGCGGGACTTTCCGGTCAGCCCCAGCATTTT. Translating it yields CAWSPRAGLSGQPQHF. The V call is TRBV30, the J call TRBJ1-5, with TRBD1 as a possible D gene (5 bases). The CDR3 runs to 16 residues. V gave up 3 bases and J gave up 6 bases, with 21 bases separating them. Looked up from germline, CDR1 is GTSNPN and CDR2 is SVGIG (reference sequence).

This chain joins TRBV5-4 and TRBJ2-5; 7 bases line up with TRBD1. V was clipped by 2 bases and J by 3 bases; unmatched bases: 4. This CDR3 has 14 amino acids. Germline CDR1 reads SGHNT; CDR2 reads YYREEE (reference sequence). The chain's CDR3 is CASSFTGTEETQYF. The CDR3 DNA sequence: TGTGCCAGCAGCTTTACCGGGACAGAAGAGACCCAGTACTTC.

The rearrangement joins TRBV7-9 to TRBJ1-4; TRBD1 aligns across 9 bases. The CDR3 sequence is 15 residues long. The V gene's germline CDR1 is SEHNR and CDR2 FQNEAQ (reference sequence). The V and J ends lost 6 bases and 8 bases, in that order; junction bases with no gene match: 10. The DNA for the CDR3 is TGTGCCAGCAGTTCTGGACAGGGGAATGGGGAAAAACTGTTTTTT. Translated: CASSSGQGNGEKLFF.

V is TRBV20-1 and J is TRBJ1-4, with no clear D. This CDR3 comprises 14 residues. Germline V gene data show CDR1 as DFQATT and CDR2 as SNEGSKA (reference sequence). V lost 1 base and J 0 bases, leaving 6 bases between the germline ends. The CDR3 is CSARGEATNEKLFF. CDR3 DNA sequence: TGCAGTGCTAGAGGAGAGGCAACTAATGAAAAACTGTTTTTT.

The chain recombines TRBV28 with TRBJ1-2; 9 bases agree with TRBD1. CDR1 is MDHEN and CDR2 is SYDVKM in the germline V gene. The CDR3 sequence is 12 residues long. Trimming removed 2 bases from V and 10 bases from J; junction bases left unmatched: 2. The CDR3 sequence is CASSLRTGVYTF. In DNA, the CDR3 is TGTGCCAGCAGTTTAAGGACAGGGGTCTACACCTTC.

V gene TRBV19 combines with J gene TRBJ2-7, with TRBD1 identical over 9 bases. The germline CDR1 and CDR2 sequences are LNHDA and SQIVND (reference sequence). The CDR3 totals 14 residues. J was trimmed by 3 bases and V by 6 bases; bases with no gene match: 6. The CDR3 reads CASRSPGQGYEQYF. CDR3 sequence (DNA): TGTGCCAGTAGGTCACCGGGACAGGGCTACGAGCAGTACTTC.

For this clonotype: One end of the junction does not line up with germline, which may come from a read error. In nucleotides, the CDR3 is TGTGCCAGCAGAGAAGACAGGTTCGGTGATGGCTACACCTTC. Protein product: CASREDRFGDGYTF. This chain connects TRBV6-1 to TRBJ1-2, with D maybe TRBD1 (6 bases). Germline CDR1 MNHNS, CDR2 SASEGT. The CDR3 contains 14 residues.

The CDR3 here is CASTGDWNTEAFF. The CDR3 DNA reads as TGTGCCAGCACCGGGGACTGGAACACTGAAGCTTTCTTT. The chain recombines TRBV28 with TRBJ1-1; a weak D match, TRBD1 (5 bases). Germline assignment: CDR1 MDHEN and CDR2 SYDVKM. V was cut by 7 bases and J by 1 base, with 10 bases left in between. This CDR3 has 13 residues.

This chain uses TRBV6-2 or TRBV6-3 with TRBJ1-2; D not resolved. V was cut by 4 bases and J by 8 bases, with 11 bases left in between. CDR1 and CDR2 from the germline V gene are MNHEY and SVGEGT. The CDR3 is 12 amino acids. The CDR3: CASSSKTRGYTF. The CDR3 nucleotides are TGTGCCAGCAGTTCCAAAACTCGGGGCTACACCTTC.